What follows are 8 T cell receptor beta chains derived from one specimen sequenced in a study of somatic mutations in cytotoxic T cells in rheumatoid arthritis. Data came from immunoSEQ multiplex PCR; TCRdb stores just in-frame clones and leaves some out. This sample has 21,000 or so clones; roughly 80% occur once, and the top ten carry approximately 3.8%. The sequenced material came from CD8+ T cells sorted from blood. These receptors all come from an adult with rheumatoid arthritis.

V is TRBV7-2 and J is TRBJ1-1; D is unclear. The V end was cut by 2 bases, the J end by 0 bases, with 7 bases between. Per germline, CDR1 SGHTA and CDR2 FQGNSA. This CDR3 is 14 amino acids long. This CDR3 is CASSLWDLNTEAFF. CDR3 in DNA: TGTGCCAGCAGCTTATGGGATTTGAACACTGAAGCTTTCTTT.

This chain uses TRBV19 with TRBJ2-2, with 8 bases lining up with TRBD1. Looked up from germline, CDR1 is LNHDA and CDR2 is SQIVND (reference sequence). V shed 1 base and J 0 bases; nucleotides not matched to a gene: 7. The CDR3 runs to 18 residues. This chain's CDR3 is CASSIVGQGASNTGELFF. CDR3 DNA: TGTGCCAGTAGTATAGTTGGGCAGGGGGCGTCGAACACCGGGGAGCTGTTTTTT.

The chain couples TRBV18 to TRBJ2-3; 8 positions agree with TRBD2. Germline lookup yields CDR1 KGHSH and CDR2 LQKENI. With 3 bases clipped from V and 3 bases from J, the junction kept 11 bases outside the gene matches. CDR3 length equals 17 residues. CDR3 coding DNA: TGTGCCAGCTCACCTCTGGTCCGGGGGGGCTGGACAGATACGCAGTATTTT. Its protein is CASSPLVRGGWTDTQYF.

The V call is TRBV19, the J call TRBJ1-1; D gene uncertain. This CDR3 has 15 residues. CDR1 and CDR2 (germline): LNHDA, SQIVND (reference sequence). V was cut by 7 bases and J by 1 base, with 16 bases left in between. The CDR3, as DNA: TGTGCCAGTACCCCCAGCCCGGAAGGGAACACTGAAGCTTTCTTT. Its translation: CASTPSPEGNTEAFF. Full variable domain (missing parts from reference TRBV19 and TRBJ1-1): DGGITQSPKYLFRKEGQNVTLSCEQNLNHDAMYWYRQDPGQGLRLIYYSQIVNDFQKGDIAEGYSVSREKKESFPLTVTSAQKNPTAFYLCASTPSPEGNTEAFFGQGTRLTVV.

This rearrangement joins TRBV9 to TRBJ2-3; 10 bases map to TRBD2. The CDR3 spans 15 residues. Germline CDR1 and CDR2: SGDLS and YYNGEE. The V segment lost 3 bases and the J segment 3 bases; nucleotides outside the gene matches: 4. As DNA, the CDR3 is TGTGCCAGCAGCGGTGGACTAGCGGTAACAGATACGCAGTATTTT. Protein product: CASSGGLAVTDTQYF.

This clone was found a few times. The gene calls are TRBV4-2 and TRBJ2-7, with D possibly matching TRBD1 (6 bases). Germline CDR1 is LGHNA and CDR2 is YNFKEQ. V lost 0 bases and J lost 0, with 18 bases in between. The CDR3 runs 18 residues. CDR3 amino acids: CASSQDSPGTQSSYEQYF. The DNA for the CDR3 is TGTGCCAGCAGCCAAGACTCGCCCGGGACACAAAGCTCCTACGAGCAGTACTTC.

CDR3 loop: CASSDNWGNTIYF. The CDR3 region has the DNA TGTGCCAGCAGTGACAACTGGGGAAACACCATATATTTT. The rearrangement uses TRBV2 and TRBJ1-3; D ambiguous. V dropped 3 bases and J dropped 4 bases, with 7 bases sitting between them. Germline V gene data show CDR1 as SNHLY and CDR2 as FYNNEI. The CDR3 has 13 residues.

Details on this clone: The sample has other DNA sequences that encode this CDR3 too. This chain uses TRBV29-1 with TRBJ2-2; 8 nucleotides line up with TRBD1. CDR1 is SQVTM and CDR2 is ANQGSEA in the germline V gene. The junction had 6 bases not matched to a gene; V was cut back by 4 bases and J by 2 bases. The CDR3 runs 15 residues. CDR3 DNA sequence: TGCAGCGTTGCGCGGCAGGGGGCAAACACCGGGGAGCTGTTTTTT. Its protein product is CSVARQGANTGELFF.